This T cell receptor beta chain emerged from a study of shared clonotypes between healthy human individuals. Study outcomes and limitations: Among the subsets, naive ones generally showed larger estimated richness than memory ones. Around 5% of naive CD4 clonotypes were shared across four donors.

As originally analysed: Sequence data from immunoSEQ were junction-only and lacked quality scores; consequently, filtering differed. The method was immunoSEQ multiplex PCR; TCRdb's version includes in-frame clones alone and lacks a portion of them. For V, J and clone size, that table is used; D and trimming come from the DNA. This sample yields roughly 2 million clones, of which 95% are seen a single time; about 0.13% belongs to the top ten. Concerning this clone: Its antigen is as yet unknown.

V lost 4 bases, J lost 1 base, and 8 bases lay in between. The CDR3 extends over 13 amino acids. From germline, CDR1 is SGDLS and CDR2 YYNGEE. The receptor comes from a man aged 18 to 30 in good health. The rearrangement joins TRBV9 to TRBJ2-5; D is undetermined. The source material was naive CD4+ T cells sorted from blood. This sample's subset: CD45RA+ positively selected. CDR3 in amino acids: CASSPWSQETQYF. The CDR3 DNA follows: TGTGCCAGCAGCCCCTGGAGCCAAGAGACCCAGTACTTC.